This T cell receptor beta chain originates from a study of cytomegalovirus exposure and HLA in healthy donors. Study-level results: Whilst most TCR sequences proved rare, a subset of public TCRs occurred across many donors. Cytomegalovirus-associated status was assigned to 164 TCR beta chains.

This clone was detected only once. Its antigen is unidentified. In the PCR, 60 Vbeta and 13 Jbeta primers were used. Clones were read by immunoSEQ multiplex PCR, and TCRdb kept only the in-frame ones, dropping some. The table has around 76,000 clones, approximately 80% seen once; the top ten hold around 8.9%. This clonotype originated in a woman between 35 and 50 years old in good health and CMV-seropositive. Sequencing was performed on PBMCs.

The CDR3 spells CASSNPKDRLHEQYF. The CDR3 nucleotides read TGTGCCAGTAGTAATCCGAAGGACAGGCTGCACGAGCAGTACTTC. The chain uses TRBV19 and TRBJ2-7, with 7 bases matching TRBD1. The CDR3 contains 15 residues. Germline loops: CDR1 LNHDA, CDR2 SQIVND (reference sequence). With V trimmed by 4 bases and J by 5 bases, 11 bases remained unmatched.